The 20 T cell receptor beta chains below all came from one sample that was sequenced in a study of CD8 T cells in Susac syndrome. Reverse transcription of about 0.45 to 1 ug RNA was carried out with random hexamers. From the immunoSEQ multiplex PCR reads, TCRdb called clonotypes with MiXCR, one entry per CDR3 protein. The table has 45,000 to 60,000 distinct CDR3 sequences, roughly 93% seen once; the top ten hold 0.45% to 0.65%. The sample was CD8+ T cells from PBMCs. These receptors originate from a human donor with multiple sclerosis.

This clonotype was seen only a few times. The chain carries TRBV6-2 or TRBV6-3 and TRBJ2-5; unclear D gene. Trimming pared 1 base from V and 2 bases from J, leaving 11 bases between. The V gene's germline CDR1 is MNHEY and CDR2 SVGEGT. CDR3 size: 15 residues. This chain's CDR3 is CASSYLAENQETQYF. The CDR3 DNA reads as TGTGCCAGCAGTTACTTGGCGGAGAATCAAGAGACCCAGTACTTC.

This clonotype appeared a single time. The chain carries TRBV7-9 and TRBJ1-2; no definite D call. This CDR3 has 14 amino acids. Trimming took 3 bases from V and 0 from J, leaving 8 bases between them. Germline V CDR1 and CDR2: SEHNR, FQNEAQ (reference sequence). CDR3 nucleotides: TGTGCCAGCAGCTTTGGCACGACTAACTATGGCTACACCTTC. Protein product: CASSFGTTNYGYTF.

The rearrangement links TRBV2 to TRBJ2-5, with D hard to call. Germline CDR1 SNHLY, CDR2 FYNNEI. Trimming pared 6 bases from V and 0 bases from J, leaving 2 bases between. CDR3 size: 11 residues. CDR3 sequence (DNA): TGTGCCAGCAGGTACCAAGAGACCCAGTACTTC. This encodes CASRYQETQYF.

Here the CDR3 reads CASSIYRGTEAFF. The CDR3, as DNA: TGTGCCAGCAGTATCTACAGGGGCACTGAAGCTTTCTTT. The rearrangement joins TRBV27 to TRBJ1-1; TRBD1 aligns across 7 bases. The CDR3 has 13 residues. Germline V gene data show CDR1 as MNHEY and CDR2 as SMNVEV (reference sequence). Germline trimming cut 5 bases from V and 4 bases from J; bases unmatched to any gene: 4.

The rearrangement uses TRBV4-3 and TRBJ1-6; TRBD1 agrees at 8 bases. V gave up 6 bases and J gave up 7 bases; unmatched junction bases: 5. The CDR3 is 14 residues long. Germline loops: CDR1 LGHNA, CDR2 YSLEER. The CDR3 DNA sequence: TGCGCCAGCAGGGGGGGACAGGAGAATTCACCCCTCCACTTT. Translation: CASRGGQENSPLHF.

The chain employs TRBV30 and TRBJ2-3; 12 nucleotides align to TRBD2. The germline gives CDR1 GTSNPN, CDR2 SVGIG (reference sequence). Losses at the gene ends were 2 bases for V and 5 bases for J; bases not matched to a gene: 5. CDR3 length: 15 residues. The CDR3: CAWSPSGGDKDTQYF. DNA of the CDR3: TGTGCCTGGAGTCCTAGCGGGGGGGATAAAGATACGCAGTATTTT.

CDR3 sequence: CSAGDRADLGAFF. Here the CDR3 DNA reads TGCAGTGCTGGGGACAGGGCCGATCTAGGAGCTTTCTTT. The chain is built from TRBV20-1 and TRBJ1-1; 9 bases line up with TRBD1. The CDR3 runs 13 residues. V was pared by 5 bases and J by 10 bases, with 11 bases of the junction left unmatched. CDR1 is DFQATT and CDR2 is SNEGSKA in the germline V gene (reference sequence).

V usage is TRBV24-1 and J usage is TRBJ2-5, with TRBD2 matching over 7 bases. The CDR3 spans 14 residues. The germline CDR1 and CDR2 sequences are KGHDR and SFDVKD. V was pared by 5 bases and J by 5 bases, with 7 bases of the junction left unmatched. The CDR3 DNA sequence: TGTGCCACCAGTGGGGGGGGTGTAGGGGAGACCCAGTACTTC. It specifies CATSGGGVGETQYF.

This clonotype was counted once. This sequence joins TRBV7-2 and TRBJ2-7, with TRBD1 matching 8 bases. V shed 4 bases and J 3 bases; nucleotides not matched to a gene: 2. The CDR3 totals 13 residues. CDR1 and CDR2 (germline): SGHTA, FQGNSA. The CDR3 DNA is TGTGCCAGCAGCTGGGGACAGGTCTACGAGCAGTACTTC. This translates into CASSWGQVYEQYF.

This chain links TRBV3-1 with TRBJ2-6; D is unresolved. V dropped 5 bases and J dropped 0 bases, with 14 bases sitting between them. The CDR3 spans 17 residues. The germline gives CDR1 LGHDT, CDR2 YNNKEL (reference sequence). CDR3 sequence (DNA): TGTGCCAGCAGCGCGCTTGGACGGAACTCTGGGGCCAACGTCCTGACTTTC. The encoded protein is CASSALGRNSGANVLTF.

The gene calls are TRBV2 and TRBJ1-1; D is possibly TRBD1 (5 bases). The CDR3 runs to 11 residues. Germline CDR1 and CDR2: SNHLY and FYNNEI. V shed 7 bases and J shed 11 bases, with 14 bases lying between them. CDR3 region: CASTPTEDAFF. The CDR3 coding sequence is TGTGCCAGCACACCGACAGAGGACGCTTTCTTT.

Only a few counts were recorded for this clonotype. The V call is TRBV20-1, the J call TRBJ2-7, with 9 bases lining up with TRBD1. After removal of 4 bases from V and 3 bases from J, the junction contained 7 bases not matched to a gene. Germline CDR1 DFQATT, CDR2 SNEGSKA (reference sequence). The CDR3 is 14 residues long. This CDR3 reads CSANRDREFYEQYF. For the CDR3, the DNA is TGCAGTGCTAACCGGGACAGGGAGTTCTACGAGCAGTACTTC.

The chain links TRBV29-1 to TRBJ2-5; D is perhaps TRBD2 (5 bases). Looked up from germline, CDR1 is SQVTM and CDR2 is ANQGSEA. This CDR3 contains 15 residues. The ends were cut back, 5 bases at V and 4 bases at J, with 20 bases in the middle. CDR3: CSVLMLDGVPETQYF. The CDR3, as DNA: TGCAGCGTTCTGATGCTTGACGGGGTTCCAGAGACCCAGTACTTC.

The V and J genes are TRBV28 and TRBJ2-6; no definite D call. The germline V gene encodes CDR1 MDHEN and CDR2 SYDVKM. Trimming shortened V by 2 bases and J by 1 base, and 6 bases separated the two germline ends. The CDR3 runs 15 residues. The CDR3 DNA sequence: TGTGCCAGCAGTTTACAGTTATCTGGGGCCAACGTCCTGACTTTC. Translation: CASSLQLSGANVLTF.

The chain has TRBV30 and TRBJ1-1; TRBD1 agrees at 9 bases. J lost 4 bases, V lost 7 bases, and 10 bases had no gene match. The germline V gene encodes CDR1 GTSNPN and CDR2 SVGIG (reference sequence). There are 14 residues in the CDR3. CDR3 sequence: CASTPGQGGTEAFF. CDR3 nucleotide sequence: TGTGCCTCCACACCGGGACAGGGAGGCACTGAAGCTTTCTTT.

The chain has TRBV6-5 and TRBJ2-7; no definite D call. The CDR3 spans 13 residues. Looked up from germline, CDR1 is MNHEY and CDR2 is SVGAGI. Trimming pared 0 bases from V and 6 bases from J, leaving 9 bases between. The CDR3 DNA sequence: TGTGCCAGCAGTTACTCGAAGGCCTCCGAGCAGTACTTC. It encodes CASSYSKASEQYF.

The chain couples TRBV7-9 to TRBJ2-7; 10 positions agree with TRBD1. This CDR3 contains 17 residues. Trimming took 5 bases from V and 2 from J; bases not matched to a gene: 12. Germline V gene data show CDR1 as SEHNR and CDR2 as FQNEAQ (reference sequence). Here the CDR3 reads CASSDLSGTGVPYEQYF. For the CDR3, the DNA is TGTGCCAGCAGCGATTTGTCAGGGACAGGGGTTCCCTACGAGCAGTACTTC.

The chain has TRBV9 and TRBJ2-1; D gene uncertain. Trimming removed 3 bases from V and 3 bases from J, with 13 bases in between. Germline CDR1 and CDR2: SGDLS and YYNGEE. This CDR3 comprises 15 residues. The CDR3 region is CASSEDILDYNEQFF. Written as DNA, the CDR3 is TGTGCCAGCAGCGAAGACATTTTAGACTACAATGAGCAGTTCTTC.

The chain employs TRBV6-5 and TRBJ2-7, with D perhaps matching TRBD1 or TRBD2 (5 bases each). V lost 4 bases and J lost 5, with 9 bases in between. Germline-derived CDR1 and CDR2 are MNHEY and SVGAGI. The CDR3 has 12 amino acids. CDR3 DNA sequence: TGTGCCAGCAGTTTCCAGGGACACGAGCAGTACTTC. It translates to CASSFQGHEQYF.

This chain joins TRBV4-2 and TRBJ2-7; 7 bases line up with TRBD1. CDR1 is LGHNA and CDR2 is YNFKEQ in the germline V gene. This CDR3 has 15 amino acids. Losses at the gene ends were 0 bases for V and 3 bases for J; bases not matched to a gene: 5. CDR3 amino acids: CASSQEGGQYYEQYF. CDR3 bases: TGTGCCAGCAGCCAAGAAGGGGGACAGTACTACGAGCAGTACTTC.